The 2 T cell receptor beta chains presented below share a single source sample, sequenced in a study of T cells in Graves' hyperthyroidism and ophthalmopathy. Amplification yielded TCR beta CDR3 regions, with RNA transcripts as the source. The HTBI primer set served for first-round RT-PCR of the TCR CDR3. TCRdb re-called the multiplex PCR reads through MiXCR, storing one row per CDR3 protein. The sample holds about 550,000 distinct CDR3 sequences; around 20% are singletons and the top ten take 26%. The sequenced material came from blood. Every receptor here comes from a man younger than 35 with Graves' hyperthyroidism.

As to this clonotype: This is likely a read error, given that the CDR3 carries no conserved phenylalanine or tryptophan at its end. The chain joins TRBV6-1 to TRBJ1-5, with D unresolved. The CDR3 totals 12 residues. Trimming removed 5 bases from V and 5 bases from J, with 7 bases in between. Germline-derived CDR1 and CDR2 are MNHNS and SASEGT. The CDR3 loop reads CASSPRYQPQHV. The CDR3, as DNA: TGTGCCAGCAGTCCCCGCTATCAGCCCCAGCATGTT.

The rearrangement joins TRBV12-3 or TRBV12-4 to TRBJ1-1; D ambiguous. V was pared by 6 bases and J by 2 bases, with 10 bases between. The CDR3 length is 13 residues. CDR3 bases: TGTGCCAGCAGCACCACTATTAACACTGAAGCTTTCTTT. Its translation is CASSTTINTEAFF.